The 16 T cell receptor beta chains below come from one sample, sequenced in a study of T cell responses to AZD1222 COVID-19 vaccine. Libraries were prepared by immunoSEQ multiplex PCR; TCRdb keeps only in-frame clonotypes and omits some of them. Of approximately 50,000 clones listed, around 88% are singletons. This specimen was peripheral blood, taken 28 days after the second AZD1222 dose. All receptors come from an adult who received the AZD1222 COVID-19 vaccine.

V usage is TRBV19 and J usage is TRBJ1-6; 10 positions match TRBD1. The CDR3 sequence is 16 residues long. J lost 6 bases, V lost 6 bases, and 8 bases had no gene match. Germline CDR1 LNHDA, CDR2 SQIVND (reference sequence). CDR3 bases: TGTGCCAGTAGAGGAAGACAGGGGGCGAGTAATTCACCCCTCCACTTT. This gives the protein CASRGRQGASNSPLHF.

The chain has TRBV5-6 and TRBJ2-5; unclear D gene. V shed 0 bases and J shed 5 bases, with 11 bases lying between them. Germline V gene sequence: CDR1 SGHDT, CDR2 YYEEEE. The CDR3 has 14 amino acids. CDR3 nucleotides: TGTGCCAGCAGCTTGGCCGGCCCCTCGGAGACCCAGTACTTC. It specifies CASSLAGPSETQYF.

This chain uses TRBV7-9 with TRBJ2-1; no clear D gene. This CDR3 spans 17 amino acids. The germline gives CDR1 SEHNR, CDR2 FQNEAQ (reference sequence). Trimming removed 7 bases at V and 2 bases at J, with 21 bases between. In DNA, the CDR3 is TGTGCCAGCACCAAATCTCCGGCGGCCGGAGCCTACAATGAGCAGTTCTTC. It specifies CASTKSPAAGAYNEQFF. Based on the CDR3 plus reference TRBV7-9 and TRBJ2-1, the full variable domain is DTGVSQNPRHKITKRGQNVTFRCDPISEHNRLYWYRQTLGQGPEFLTYFQNEAQLEKSRLLSDRFSAERPKGSFSTLEIQRTEQGDSAMYLCASTKSPAAGAYNEQFFGPGTRLTVL.

V is TRBV6-6 and J is TRBJ1-5; the match to TRBD1 covers 7 bases. Germline trimming cut 6 bases from V and 2 bases from J; bases unmatched to any gene: 7. CDR3 length: 15 amino acids. Germline-derived CDR1 and CDR2 are MNHNY and SVGAGI (reference sequence). The CDR3 here is CASRPTGNGNQPQHF. Here the CDR3 DNA reads TGTGCCAGCAGACCGACAGGGAACGGCAATCAGCCCCAGCATTTT.

J is TRBJ2-5 and V is TRBV5-6, with 8 bases matching TRBD1. Trimming cost V 0 bases and J 0 bases; bases outside gene matches: 4. This CDR3 is built from 16 residues. Germline V gives CDR1 SGHDT, CDR2 YYEEEE. The DNA for the CDR3 is TGTGCCAGCAGCTTGGAGACAGGGGTCTACCAAGAGACCCAGTACTTC. This gives the protein CASSLETGVYQETQYF. Full variable domain (missing parts from reference TRBV5-6 and TRBJ2-5): DAGVTQSPTHLIKTRGQQVTLRCSPKSGHDTVSWYQQALGQGPQFIFQYYEEEERQRGNFPDRFSGHQFPNYSSELNVNALLLGDSALYLCASSLETGVYQETQYFGPGTRLLVL.

V and J are TRBV4-1 and TRBJ2-2, with TRBD2 as a possible D gene (5 bases). Germline V gives CDR1 MGHRA, CDR2 YSYEKL. V was clipped by 1 base and J by 2 bases, with 11 bases between them. This CDR3 is 16 amino acids long. The CDR3 protein is CASSQVGRANTGELFF. The CDR3 region has the DNA TGCGCCAGCAGCCAAGTAGGGCGGGCAAACACCGGGGAGCTGTTTTTT.

The chain combines TRBV27 with TRBJ1-4; 9 bases fit TRBD1. There are 15 residues in the CDR3. Germline CDR1 is MNHEY and CDR2 is SMNVEV (reference sequence). Trimming removed 5 bases from V and 7 bases from J; junction bases left unmatched: 8. CDR3 loop: CASSGQGRDGEKLFF. In DNA form, the CDR3 reads TGTGCCAGCAGTGGACAGGGGAGGGACGGTGAAAAACTGTTTTTT.

The V and J genes are TRBV4-1 and TRBJ1-1; 7 positions match TRBD1. The CDR3 consists of 15 residues. Germline assignment: CDR1 MGHRA and CDR2 YSYEKL. V lost 4 bases to trimming and J lost 4 bases; unmatched junction nucleotides: 9. The CDR3: CASSRRQGEGTEAFF. The CDR3 DNA reads as TGCGCCAGCAGCCGTCGACAGGGAGAGGGCACTGAAGCTTTCTTT.

This rearrangement joins TRBV4-2 to TRBJ2-3, with D possibly TRBD2 on 6 matching bases. V lost 0 bases and J 4 bases, leaving 11 bases between the germline ends. CDR3 length: 15 amino acids. Germline values: CDR1 LGHNA, CDR2 YNFKEQ. In nucleotides, the CDR3 is TGTGCCAGCAGCCAAGACGCGGGGATATCAGATACGCAGTATTTT. Encoded protein: CASSQDAGISDTQYF.

This clone was seen once. J is TRBJ1-2 and V is TRBV7-2, with no clear D. The V end was cut by 2 bases, the J end by 7 bases, with 14 bases between. CDR1 SGHTA and CDR2 FQGNSA come from the germline V gene. This CDR3 contains 14 residues. The CDR3 region is CASSLMRNEVGYTF. As DNA, the CDR3 is TGTGCCAGCAGCTTAATGAGAAACGAGGTTGGCTACACCTTC.

CDR3 in amino acids: CASSYSALENTEAFF. In DNA, the CDR3 is TGTGCCAGCAGTTACTCCGCTTTAGAAAACACTGAAGCTTTCTTT. The V gene is TRBV6-6, the J gene TRBJ1-1; D remains unclear. This CDR3 comprises 15 residues. Germline-derived CDR1 and CDR2 are MNHNY and SVGAGI (reference sequence). Deletions cut 0 bases from V and 2 bases from J, with 10 bases between.

The gene calls are TRBV29-1 and TRBJ1-3, with D possibly matching TRBD1 (6 bases). In germline, CDR1 is SQVTM, CDR2 ANQGSEA. The ends were cut back, 4 bases at V and 4 bases at J, with 14 bases in the middle. This CDR3 spans 14 amino acids. CDR3 sequence (DNA): TGCAGCGTTGGAGGAGTGGGGGCGGGAAACACCATATATTTT. Its protein is CSVGGVGAGNTIYF.

This sequence joins TRBV30 and TRBJ1-2, with TRBD1 identical over 9 bases. Germline loops: CDR1 GTSNPN, CDR2 SVGIG (reference sequence). The CDR3 is made up of 16 amino acids. Germline trimming cut 6 bases from V and 3 bases from J; bases unmatched to any gene: 14. As DNA, the CDR3 is TGTGCCTGCTCGGACAGGGGCGTCCCGGGGGACTATGGCTACACCTTC. This encodes CACSDRGVPGDYGYTF.

In its sample, this clone was seen once. The chain couples TRBV5-4 to TRBJ2-1; 8 bases are shared with TRBD2. This CDR3 contains 15 residues. In germline, CDR1 is SGHNT, CDR2 YYREEE (reference sequence). The trim removed 5 bases at V and 3 bases at J, leaving 7 bases unmatched. CDR3 in amino acids: CASRHGGGNYNEQFF. The CDR3 coding sequence is TGTGCCAGCAGGCACGGGGGGGGTAACTACAATGAGCAGTTCTTC.

This chain uses TRBV12-3 or TRBV12-4 with TRBJ1-1; tentative D call: TRBD1 (5 bases). The CDR3 has 12 residues. V lost 3 bases and J lost 7, with 9 bases in between. The CDR3 DNA reads as TGTGCCAGCAGTTTGACAGCACTTGAAGCTTTCTTT. It specifies CASSLTALEAFF.

The rearrangement links TRBV6-5 to TRBJ1-1; D unclear. V lost 6 bases to trimming and J lost 1 base, with 9 bases between them. The CDR3 runs 13 residues. Germline V lookup: CDR1 MNHEY, CDR2 SVGAGI. The CDR3 is CASRVDGNTEAFF. The CDR3 nucleotides are TGTGCCAGCAGGGTGGACGGGAACACTGAAGCTTTCTTT.